This passage covers 15 T cell receptor beta chains from one sample sequenced in a study of blood T cell repertoires in COVID-19. Method: immunoSEQ multiplex PCR; TCRdb's copy keeps in-frame clones and lacks some. The table has roughly 380,000 clones, roughly 86% seen once. Specimen: peripheral blood. The receptors originated from a human donor with acute or convalescent COVID-19. The donor label of this sample is uncertain.

The chain carries TRBV6-5 and TRBJ2-4; 7 bases are shared with TRBD2. The CDR3 sequence is 14 residues long. V was clipped by 8 bases and J by 9 bases; unmatched bases: 13. Germline V lookup: CDR1 MNHEY, CDR2 SVGAGI. This CDR3 is CASDLASGRGIQYF. DNA of the CDR3: TGTGCCAGCGACTTGGCTAGCGGTCGGGGCATTCAGTACTTC.

The J gene is TRBJ2-7, the V gene TRBV3-1 (or the pseudogene TRBV3-2); a weak D match, TRBD1 (6 bases). Germline lookup yields CDR1 LGHDT and CDR2 YNNKEL (reference sequence). The V and J ends lost 7 bases and 4 bases respectively, with 17 bases between them. The CDR3 has 14 residues. The CDR3 loop is CASTSGNRAYEQYF. CDR3 nucleotide sequence: TGTGCCAGCACCTCCGGGAACAGGGCATACGAGCAGTACTTC.

The chain recombines TRBV18 with TRBJ1-4; TRBD1 might be the D (6 bases). Germline V gene sequence: CDR1 KGHSH, CDR2 LQKENI. This CDR3 has 18 amino acids. V dropped 2 bases and J dropped 0 bases, with 16 bases sitting between them. The DNA of the CDR3 is TGTGCCAGCTCACCATGGAGGGGGGGACGAGCAACTAATGAAAAACTGTTTTTT. This gives the protein CASSPWRGGRATNEKLFF.

This chain uses TRBV3-1 (or the pseudogene TRBV3-2) with TRBJ2-5; D may be TRBD2 (6 bases). Germline V gene sequence: CDR1 LGHDT, CDR2 YNNKEL (reference sequence). The CDR3 runs to 15 residues. The V end was cut by 5 bases, the J end by 5 bases, with 18 bases between. CDR3 DNA sequence: TGTGCCAGCAGCGGGGAACTAGGGGAGGAGGAGACCCAGTACTTC. Amino acid sequence: CASSGELGEEETQYF.

The chain uses TRBV5-1 and TRBJ1-1; D gene ambiguous. Trimming cost V 1 base and J 9 bases, with 16 bases left between them. This CDR3 is built from 14 residues. Germline-derived CDR1 and CDR2 are SGHRS and YFSETQ. Here the CDR3 DNA reads TGCGCCAGCAGCTTGTCTTCAGGAACATTCCAAGCTTTCTTT. Its translation is CASSLSSGTFQAFF.

The gene calls are TRBV11-1 and TRBJ2-2, with 8 bases that match TRBD2. CDR3 length equals 15 residues. V lost 3 bases to trimming and J lost 5 bases; unmatched junction nucleotides: 5. Germline V CDR1 and CDR2: SGHAT, FQDESV (reference sequence). The CDR3 reads CASSFSKRGTGELFF. CDR3 nucleotide sequence: TGTGCCAGCAGCTTTTCCAAGCGGGGGACCGGGGAGCTGTTTTTT.

This clone was observed at least ten times. The chain carries TRBV29-1 and TRBJ1-1; weak D call: TRBD1 (5 bases). Germline values: CDR1 SQVTM, CDR2 ANQGSEA. V gave up 1 base and J gave up 2 bases, with 8 bases separating them. This CDR3 is 13 amino acids long. For the CDR3, the DNA is TGCAGCGTTGAAGGGACACCCAACACTGAAGCTTTCTTT. It codes for CSVEGTPNTEAFF.

This rearrangement joins TRBV7-9 to TRBJ1-4; 9 bases line up with TRBD1. Trimming removed 5 bases from V and 7 bases from J; junction bases left unmatched: 5. The CDR3 sequence is 14 residues long. Germline V CDR1 and CDR2: SEHNR, FQNEAQ (reference sequence). The DNA for the CDR3 is TGTGCCAGCAGCGTACAGGGGGCTGTTGAAAAACTGTTTTTT. Protein product: CASSVQGAVEKLFF. The entire variable domain, with the rest obtained from reference TRBV7-9 and TRBJ1-4, is as follows: DTGVSQNPRHKITKRGQNVTFRCDPISEHNRLYWYRQTLGQGPEFLTYFQNEAQLEKSRLLSDRFSAERPKGSFSTLEIQRTEQGDSAMYLCASSVQGAVEKLFFGSGTQLSVL.

The chain joins TRBV7-2 to TRBJ2-1; 7 nucleotides align to TRBD1. The CDR3 runs to 14 residues. V was clipped by 10 bases and J by 3 bases; unmatched bases: 9. CDR1 is SGHTA and CDR2 is FQGNSA in the germline V gene. The CDR3 region has the DNA TGTGCCACCAACGCGAGGACAGGCTACAATGAGCAGTTCTTC. Translation gives CATNARTGYNEQFF.

The V gene is TRBV4-1, the J gene TRBJ2-5, with D possibly matching TRBD2 (5 bases). The CDR3 length is 15 residues. The germline V and J ends were trimmed by 6 bases and 5 bases, with 19 bases remaining between them. Germline V CDR1 and CDR2: MGHRA, YSYEKL. CDR3 DNA sequence: TGCGCCAGCAGGCTGTCGGGCCTTGGGGAGGAGACCCAGTACTTC. Translation: CASRLSGLGEETQYF.

This clone has just one count. The CDR3 region is CAWSLPDRENSPLHF. CDR3 nucleotides: TGTGCCTGGAGTTTACCCGACAGGGAGAATTCACCCCTCCACTTT. The chain carries TRBV30 and TRBJ1-6; TRBD1 matches at 7 bases. J was trimmed by 7 bases and V by 2 bases; bases with no gene match: 8. The germline CDR1 and CDR2 sequences are GTSNPN and SVGIG (reference sequence). The CDR3 sequence is 15 residues long. Filled out from reference TRBV30 and TRBJ1-6, the complete variable domain reads SQTIHQWPATLVQPVGSPLSLECTVEGTSNPNLYWYRQAAGRGLQLLFYSVGIGQISSEVPQNLSASRPQDRQFILSSKKLLLSDSGFYLCAWSLPDRENSPLHFGNGTRLTVT.

The chain uses TRBV4-1 and TRBJ1-2; 8 bases line up with TRBD1. Germline values: CDR1 MGHRA, CDR2 YSYEKL. This CDR3 is 16 amino acids long. The trim removed 1 base at V and 4 bases at J, leaving 8 bases unmatched. The CDR3 sequence: CASSQGGQGSTYGYTF. The CDR3 region has the DNA TGCGCCAGCAGCCAAGGTGGACAGGGAAGTACCTATGGCTACACCTTC.

V usage is TRBV5-5 and J usage is TRBJ1-4; D ambiguous. Trimming took 4 bases from V and 8 from J, leaving 15 bases between them. The CDR3 has 14 amino acids. Germline V CDR1 and CDR2: SGHKS, YYEKEE (reference sequence). The CDR3 loop reads CASSGEEGWEKLFF. CDR3 DNA sequence: TGTGCCAGCAGCGGAGAGGAAGGCTGGGAAAAACTGTTTTTT.

As to this clone: Other DNA sequences of this sample code for an identical CDR3. The chain combines TRBV28 with TRBJ1-1; D is unresolved. Looked up from germline, CDR1 is MDHEN and CDR2 is SYDVKM. This CDR3 is built from 12 residues. Between the trimmed V and J ends, which lost 4 bases and 4 bases, there was a span of 7 bases. Here the CDR3 reads CASSSRVTEAFF. The DNA of the CDR3 is TGTGCCAGCAGTTCCCGGGTCACTGAAGCTTTCTTT. Using reference TRBV28 and TRBJ1-1 for the parts outside the CDR3, the full variable domain is DVKVTQSSRYLVKRTGEKVFLECVQDMDHENMFWYRQDPGLGLRLIYFSYDVKMKEKGDIPEGYSVSREKKERFSLILESASTNQTSMYLCASSSRVTEAFFGQGTRLTVV.

This clone has just one count. This sequence joins TRBV5-1 and TRBJ1-2; 10 positions agree with TRBD1. The V gene end was trimmed by 5 bases and the J gene end by 6 bases; junction bases not matched to a gene: 4. CDR3 length: 13 amino acids. CDR1 is SGHRS, CDR2 YFSETQ, per germline. DNA for the CDR3: TGCGCCAGCAGGCCGGGACAGGGGAATGGCTACACCTTC. The encoded protein is CASRPGQGNGYTF.